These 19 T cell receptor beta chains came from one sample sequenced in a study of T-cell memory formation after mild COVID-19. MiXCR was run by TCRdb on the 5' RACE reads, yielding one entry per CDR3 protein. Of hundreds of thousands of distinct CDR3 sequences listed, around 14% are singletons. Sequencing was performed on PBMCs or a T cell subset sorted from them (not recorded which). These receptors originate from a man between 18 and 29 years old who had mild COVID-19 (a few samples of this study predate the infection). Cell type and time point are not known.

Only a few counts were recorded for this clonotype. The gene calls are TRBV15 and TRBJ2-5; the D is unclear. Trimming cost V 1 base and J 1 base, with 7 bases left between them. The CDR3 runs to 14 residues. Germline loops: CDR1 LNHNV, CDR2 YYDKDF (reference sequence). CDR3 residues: CATSRVGSQETQYF. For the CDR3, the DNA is TGTGCCACCAGCAGAGTTGGCTCCCAAGAGACCCAGTACTTC.

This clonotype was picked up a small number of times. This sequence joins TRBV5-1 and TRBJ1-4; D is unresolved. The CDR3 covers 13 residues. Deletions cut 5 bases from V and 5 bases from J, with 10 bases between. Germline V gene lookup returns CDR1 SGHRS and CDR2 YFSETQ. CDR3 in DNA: TGCGCCAGCAGTGCTGGAGAAAATGAAAAACTGTTTTTT. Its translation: CASSAGENEKLFF.

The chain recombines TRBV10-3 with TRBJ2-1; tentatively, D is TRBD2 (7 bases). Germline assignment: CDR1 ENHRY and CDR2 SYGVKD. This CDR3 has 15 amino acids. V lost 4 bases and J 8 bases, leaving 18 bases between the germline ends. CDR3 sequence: CAISVAGASIYEQFF. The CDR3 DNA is TGTGCCATCAGTGTTGCGGGGGCCAGTATCTATGAGCAGTTCTTC.

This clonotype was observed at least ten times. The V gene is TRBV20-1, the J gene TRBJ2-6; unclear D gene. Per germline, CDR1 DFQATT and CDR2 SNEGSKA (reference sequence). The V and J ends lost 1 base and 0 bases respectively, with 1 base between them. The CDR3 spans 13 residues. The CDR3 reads CSARVSGANVLTF. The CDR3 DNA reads TGCAGTGCTAGAGTCTCTGGGGCCAACGTCCTGACTTTC.

The DNA of the CDR3 is TGTGCCAGCAGGGACAGGGCCAATCAGCCCCAGCATTTT. Protein: CASRDRANQPQHF. The rearrangement joins TRBV2 to TRBJ1-5; TRBD1 aligns across 8 bases. The length of the CDR3 is 13 residues. Germline V gene data show CDR1 as SNHLY and CDR2 as FYNNEI. V dropped 6 bases and J dropped 3; count of bases not matched to a gene: 1.

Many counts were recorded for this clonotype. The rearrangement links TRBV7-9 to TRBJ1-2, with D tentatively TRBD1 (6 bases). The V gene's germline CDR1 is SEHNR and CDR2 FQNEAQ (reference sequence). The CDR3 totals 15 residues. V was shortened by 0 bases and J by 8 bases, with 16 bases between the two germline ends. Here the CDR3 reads CASSLANAGVQGYTF. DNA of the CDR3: TGTGCCAGCAGCTTAGCGAATGCAGGGGTCCAGGGCTACACCTTC.

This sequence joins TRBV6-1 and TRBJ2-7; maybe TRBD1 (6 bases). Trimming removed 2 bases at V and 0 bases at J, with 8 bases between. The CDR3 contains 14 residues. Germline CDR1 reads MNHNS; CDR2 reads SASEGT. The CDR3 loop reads CASSERQVSYEQYV. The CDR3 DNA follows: TGTGCCAGCAGTGAACGACAGGTCTCCTACGAGCAGTACGTC.

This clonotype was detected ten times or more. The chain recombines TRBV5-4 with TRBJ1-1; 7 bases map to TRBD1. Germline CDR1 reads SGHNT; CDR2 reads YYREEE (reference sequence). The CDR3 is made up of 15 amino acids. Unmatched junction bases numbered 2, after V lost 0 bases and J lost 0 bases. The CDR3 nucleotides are TGTGCCAGCAGCTTGGGACAGGGCCTGAACACTGAAGCTTTCTTT. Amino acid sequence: CASSLGQGLNTEAFF.

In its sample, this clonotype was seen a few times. CDR3 coding DNA: TGCAGTGCTAGAGATGGTCGGGGGGGCTTCTACAATGAGCAGTTCTTC. This encodes CSARDGRGGFYNEQFF. The J gene is TRBJ2-1, the V gene TRBV20-1, with 8 bases that match TRBD2. The CDR3 totals 16 residues. From germline, CDR1 is DFQATT and CDR2 SNEGSKA (reference sequence). Trimming cost V 0 bases and J 3 bases; bases outside gene matches: 7.

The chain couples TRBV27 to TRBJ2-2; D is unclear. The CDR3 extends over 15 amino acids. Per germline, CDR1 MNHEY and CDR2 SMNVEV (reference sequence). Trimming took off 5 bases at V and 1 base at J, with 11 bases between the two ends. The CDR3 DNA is TGTGCCAGCAGTCTAGAGTACTGGAACACCGGGGAGCTGTTTTTT. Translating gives CASSLEYWNTGELFF.

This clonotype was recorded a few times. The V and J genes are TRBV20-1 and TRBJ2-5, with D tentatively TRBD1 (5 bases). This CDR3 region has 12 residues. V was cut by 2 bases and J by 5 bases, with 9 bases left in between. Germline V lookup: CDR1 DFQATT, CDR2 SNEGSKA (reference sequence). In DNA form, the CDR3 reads TGCAGTGCTAGAAGGGGTGGTGAGACCCAGTACTTC. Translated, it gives CSARRGGETQYF.

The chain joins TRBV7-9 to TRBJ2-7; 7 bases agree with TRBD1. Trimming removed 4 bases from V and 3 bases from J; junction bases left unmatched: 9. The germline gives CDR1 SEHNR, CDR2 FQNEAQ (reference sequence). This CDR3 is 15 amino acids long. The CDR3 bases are TGTGCCAGCAGCTCGAACGACAGGGACCGCTACGAGCAGTACGTC. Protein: CASSSNDRDRYEQYV.

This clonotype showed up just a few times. The CDR3 DNA sequence: TGTGCCAGCTCAGCTACTAGCGGGGGAGAATACGAGCAGTACTTC. As protein: CASSATSGGEYEQYF. The chain joins TRBV18 to TRBJ2-7; 11 bases agree with TRBD2. V shed 5 bases and J 4 bases; nucleotides not matched to a gene: 7. CDR1 and CDR2 from the germline V gene are KGHSH and LQKENI. This CDR3 is built from 15 residues.

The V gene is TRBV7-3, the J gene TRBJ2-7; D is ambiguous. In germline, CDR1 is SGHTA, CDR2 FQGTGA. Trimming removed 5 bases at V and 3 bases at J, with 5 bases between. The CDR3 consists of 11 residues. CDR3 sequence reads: CASSKLYEQYV. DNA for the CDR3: TGTGCCAGCAGCAAACTCTACGAGCAGTACGTC.

The CDR3 sequence: CASRALAGGPTQYF. The CDR3 nucleotides are TGTGCCAGCAGAGCACTAGCGGGGGGGCCAACGCAGTATTTT. The V and J genes are TRBV6-6 and TRBJ2-3, with TRBD2 matching over 13 bases. The CDR3 runs to 14 residues. CDR1 MNHNY and CDR2 SVGAGI come from the germline V gene (reference sequence). V lost 6 bases and J lost 9; bases outside the gene matches: 6.

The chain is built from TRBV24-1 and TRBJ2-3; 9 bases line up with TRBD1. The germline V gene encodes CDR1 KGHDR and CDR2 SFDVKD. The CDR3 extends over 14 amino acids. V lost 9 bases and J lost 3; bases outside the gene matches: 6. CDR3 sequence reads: CATRKTGGTDTQYF. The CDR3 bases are TGTGCCACCCGGAAGACAGGGGGTACAGATACGCAGTATTTT.

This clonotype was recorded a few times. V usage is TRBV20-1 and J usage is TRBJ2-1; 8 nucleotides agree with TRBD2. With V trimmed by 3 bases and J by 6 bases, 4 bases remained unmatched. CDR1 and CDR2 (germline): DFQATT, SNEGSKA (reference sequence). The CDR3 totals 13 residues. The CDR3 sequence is CSARLAGGNEQFF. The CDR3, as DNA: TGCAGTGCTAGGCTCGCGGGGGGCAATGAGCAGTTCTTC.

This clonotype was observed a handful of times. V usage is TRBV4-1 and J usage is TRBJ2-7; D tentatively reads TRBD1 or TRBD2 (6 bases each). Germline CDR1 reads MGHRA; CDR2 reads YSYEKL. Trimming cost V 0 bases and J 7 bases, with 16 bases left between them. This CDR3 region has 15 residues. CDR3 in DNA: TGCGCCAGCAGCCAAGATCCACCCCGAGGGGGGGAGCAGTACTTC. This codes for CASSQDPPRGGEQYF.

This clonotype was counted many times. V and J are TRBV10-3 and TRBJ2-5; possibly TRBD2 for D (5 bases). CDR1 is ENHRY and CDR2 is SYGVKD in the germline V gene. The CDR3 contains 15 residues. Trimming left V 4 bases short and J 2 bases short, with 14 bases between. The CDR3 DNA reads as TGTGCCATCAGTGGGTCCGGGAACCAACAAGAGACCCAGTACTTC. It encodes CAISGSGNQQETQYF.